This TCR beta chain was recovered during a study of blood T cells in healthy people across ages. This CDR3 is built from 15 residues. V gave up 9 bases and J gave up 0 bases, with 15 bases separating them. CDR1 is MNHEY and CDR2 is SVGEGT in the germline V gene. This clonotype was counted a few times. The use of a sample-barcoded 5' primer and a J-beta primer mix characterized a second PCR of about 7 to 12 cycles. TCRdb redid the calling of the 5' RACE reads with MiXCR, one entry per CDR3 protein. Of 500,000 to 650,000 distinct CDR3 sequences in the sample, around 27% are singletons; the top ten hold 3% to 4%. The data also belong to a second study, concerning T cells of mothers and their children.

The receptor was isolated from a boy aged 2-15 years in good health. The chain has TRBV6-2 or TRBV6-3 and TRBJ2-1, with a possible D match to TRBD2 (7 bases). Sample: blood. CDR3 bases: TGTGCCAGTGAGGGGGAGGGCGGCTCCTACAATGAGCAGTTCTTC. Translated: CASEGEGGSYNEQFF.